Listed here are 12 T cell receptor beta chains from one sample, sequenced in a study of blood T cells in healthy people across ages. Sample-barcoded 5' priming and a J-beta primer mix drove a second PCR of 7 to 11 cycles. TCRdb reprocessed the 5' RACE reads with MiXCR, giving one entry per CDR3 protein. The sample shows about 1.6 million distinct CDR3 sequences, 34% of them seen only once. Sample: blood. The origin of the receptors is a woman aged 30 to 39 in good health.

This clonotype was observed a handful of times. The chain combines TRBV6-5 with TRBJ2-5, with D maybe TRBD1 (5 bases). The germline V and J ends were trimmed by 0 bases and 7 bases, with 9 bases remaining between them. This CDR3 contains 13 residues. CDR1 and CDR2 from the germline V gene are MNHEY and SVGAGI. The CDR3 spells CASSYSGPGTQYF. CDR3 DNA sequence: TGTGCCAGCAGTTACTCGGGGCCGGGGACCCAGTACTTC.

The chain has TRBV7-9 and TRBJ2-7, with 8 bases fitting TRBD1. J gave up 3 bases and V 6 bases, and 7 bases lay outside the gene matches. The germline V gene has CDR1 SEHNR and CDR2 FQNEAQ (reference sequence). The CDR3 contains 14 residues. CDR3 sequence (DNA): TGTGCCAGCAGTCGACCGGGACAGGACTACGAGCAGTACTTC. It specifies CASSRPGQDYEQYF.

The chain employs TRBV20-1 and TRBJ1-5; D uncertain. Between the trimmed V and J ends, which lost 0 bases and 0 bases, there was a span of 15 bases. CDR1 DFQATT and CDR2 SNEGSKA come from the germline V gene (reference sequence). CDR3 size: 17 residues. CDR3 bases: TGCAGTGCTAGAGATTTGGCAGGAGATTATAGCAATCAGCCCCAGCATTTT. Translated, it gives CSARDLAGDYSNQPQHF.

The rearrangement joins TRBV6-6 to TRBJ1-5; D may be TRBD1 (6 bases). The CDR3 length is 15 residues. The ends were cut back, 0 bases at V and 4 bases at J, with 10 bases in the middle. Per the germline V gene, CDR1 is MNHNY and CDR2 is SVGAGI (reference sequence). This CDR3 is CASSYSRTGNQPQHF. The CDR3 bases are TGTGCCAGCAGTTACTCGAGAACAGGGAATCAGCCCCAGCATTTT.

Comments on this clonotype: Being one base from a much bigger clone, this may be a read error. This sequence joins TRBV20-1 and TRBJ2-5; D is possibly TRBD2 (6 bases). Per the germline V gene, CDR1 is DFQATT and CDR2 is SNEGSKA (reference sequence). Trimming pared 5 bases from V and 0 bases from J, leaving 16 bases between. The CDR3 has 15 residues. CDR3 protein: CSALNLWDYQETQYF. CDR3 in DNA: TGCAGTGCTCTCAATCTCTGGGACTACCAAGAGACCCAGTACTTC.

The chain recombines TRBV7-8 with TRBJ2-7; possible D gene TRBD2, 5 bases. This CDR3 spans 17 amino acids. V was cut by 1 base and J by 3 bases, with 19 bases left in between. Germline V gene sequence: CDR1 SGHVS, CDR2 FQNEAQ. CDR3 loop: CASSLVGSTGRSYEQYF. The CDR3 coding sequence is TGTGCCAGCAGCTTAGTCGGTTCGACGGGAAGGAGCTACGAGCAGTACTTC.

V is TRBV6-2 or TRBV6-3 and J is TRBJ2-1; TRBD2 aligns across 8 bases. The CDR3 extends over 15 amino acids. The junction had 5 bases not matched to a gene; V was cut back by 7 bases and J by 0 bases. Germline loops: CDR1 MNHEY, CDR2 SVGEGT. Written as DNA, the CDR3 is TGTGCCAGCACACTAGCGGACCCCTCCTACAATGAGCAGTTCTTC. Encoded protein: CASTLADPSYNEQFF.

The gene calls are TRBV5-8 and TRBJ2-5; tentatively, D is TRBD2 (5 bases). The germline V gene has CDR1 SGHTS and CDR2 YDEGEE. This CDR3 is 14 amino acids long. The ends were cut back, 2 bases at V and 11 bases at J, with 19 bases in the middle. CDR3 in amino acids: CASSFEAALREQYF. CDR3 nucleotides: TGTGCCAGCAGCTTTGAGGCCGCCCTGAGGGAGCAGTACTTC.

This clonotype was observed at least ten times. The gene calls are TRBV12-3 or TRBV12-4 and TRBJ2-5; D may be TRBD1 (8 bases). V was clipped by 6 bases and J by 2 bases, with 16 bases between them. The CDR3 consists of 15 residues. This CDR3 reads CASREVQGGQETQYF. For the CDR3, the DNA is TGTGCCAGCAGGGAGGTACAGGGGGGGCAAGAGACCCAGTACTTC.

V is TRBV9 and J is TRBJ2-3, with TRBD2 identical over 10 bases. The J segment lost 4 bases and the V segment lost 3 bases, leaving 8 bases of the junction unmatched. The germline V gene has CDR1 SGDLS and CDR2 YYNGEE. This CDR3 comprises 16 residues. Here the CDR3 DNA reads TGTGCCAGCAGCGAACAGCGGGGGGGCCTGCCAGATACGCAGTATTTT. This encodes CASSEQRGGLPDTQYF.

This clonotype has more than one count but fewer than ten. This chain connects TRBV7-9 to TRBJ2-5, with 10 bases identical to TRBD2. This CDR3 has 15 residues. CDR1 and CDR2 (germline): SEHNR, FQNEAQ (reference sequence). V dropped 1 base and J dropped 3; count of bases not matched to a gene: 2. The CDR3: CASSLDLAGEETQYF. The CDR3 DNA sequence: TGTGCCAGCAGCTTAGACCTAGCGGGGGAAGAGACCCAGTACTTC.

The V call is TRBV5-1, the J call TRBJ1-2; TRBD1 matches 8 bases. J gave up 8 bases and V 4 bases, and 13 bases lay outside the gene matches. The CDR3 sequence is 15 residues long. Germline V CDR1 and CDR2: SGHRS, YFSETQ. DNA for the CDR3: TGCGCCAGCAGCCGGTCGCTGGGACAGGAGGAAGGCTACACCTTC. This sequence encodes CASSRSLGQEEGYTF.